This T cell receptor beta chain was retrieved from a study of blood T cell repertoires in COVID-19 (dated by TCRdb to about 2020). About the full investigation: Samples from collaborators originated in the United States, Italy and Spain and spanned both the acute and convalescent phases of COVID-19. The material from the prospective study consisted of cDNA or gDNA derived from T cells, B-cell-depleted T cells, or PBMCs. Subjects who had been exposed to COVID-19, were actively infected with it, or had recovered from it provided the deeply sampled blood TCRbeta repertoires that made up the dataset. A freely available public database, intended as a resource for researchers studying the immune response to SARS-CoV-2, is where the repertoires were released. The samples were drawn from two sources: the first 160 participants of the ongoing ImmuneRACE study, and 1,000 to 1,500 subjects contributed by 6 global collaborators. A de-identified subject ID, COVID-19 status, age in years and sex were almost always included in the sample metadata. Where available, HLA class I and class II types were obtained from metadata supplied by the sample provider rather than from assay-based typing.

Of note for this clone: Its recognized antigen is unknown. Base qualities are not recorded, but no much larger clone differs from it by a single base.

TCRbeta CDR3 regions were amplified from genomic DNA by means of the immunoSEQ Assay, a bias-controlled multiplex PCR. In the source study's methods: The number of nucleated cells in each sample was estimated from the amplification of reference gene primers within the assay. To quantify the absolute abundance of each unique TCRbeta CDR3 rearrangement, sequence reads were collapsed and filtered. For each sample, productive Simpson clonality was calculated as the square root of Simpson's diversity index across productive rearrangements. In its TCRdb copy, this immuneACCESS table keeps in-frame sequences only and misses some clones. Where compared with another copy, unresolved V genes explain less than half of these, and the others have no known cause. V, J and clone size derive from that table, while D and trimming were established from the DNA sequence. The table for this sample lists approximately 300,000 clones; 85% of them were counted only once. Clones ranked in the top ten supply around 1.8% of the sample.

The study at large found these results: The amount of clinical and demographic metadata varied by source and participant and was provided uncurated.

V is reduced by 5 bases and J by 5 bases, leaving a spacing of 15 bases between them. Looking up the germline V gene yields CDR1 SGHTA and CDR2 FQGNSA. Spanning cysteine to phenylalanine, the CDR3 consists of 15 amino acids. Just the 45-base CDR3 DNA is kept, in frame starting at base 1. Participants in the prospective study were enrolled through a virtual design, were aged roughly 18 to 100 years, and lived in 24 United States geographic areas. To assign participants to cohorts, the prospective study relied on clinical history that participants themselves reported in a screening survey and a study questionnaire. Exposed participants were defined as having been in contact with someone with a PCR-confirmed or clinician-diagnosed COVID-19 case within 2 weeks of study entry. In the prospective study, mobile phlebotomists collected whole blood, serum and a nasopharyngeal or oropharyngeal swab from each participant. Participants in the prospective study had the option to provide additional blood draws and questionnaires over a roughly 2-month period. Prospective study blood samples were shipped either frozen or at room temperature before DNA extraction.

The TCR comes from a woman aged 25 to 39 who had been exposed to COVID-19. The chain couples TRBV7-2 to TRBJ2-2, with TRBD1 as a weak D call on 5 bases. Source material: PBMCs or T cells enriched from blood (not recorded which). This receptor has the CDR3 CASSPGKALTGELFF. The sequence in DNA is TGTGCCAGCAGCCCAGGGAAGGCCTTAACCGGGGAGCTGTTTTTT.